These 32 T cell receptor beta chains came from one sample sequenced in a study of metastatic and nonmetastatic thyroid tumors. TCRdb re-called the PCR reads with MiXCR. Of over 35,000 clones in the sample, about a sixth are singletons; the top ten hold around 9.9%. No treatment had been given to any patient before thyroid surgery. Sequencing was carried out using tumor tissue. These receptors all come from a female donor with papillary thyroid cancer or a benign thyroid nodule (not recorded which). Some clones in this sample may be carry-over from other donors' samples.

Note on this clone: Without the conserved terminal phenylalanine or tryptophan, this CDR3 likely stems from a read error. The genes are TRBV5-6 and TRBJ2-1; TRBD2 aligns across 8 bases. There are 16 residues in the CDR3. Germline CDR1 SGHDT, CDR2 YYEEEE. After removal of 5 bases from V and 5 bases from J, the junction contained 12 bases not matched to a gene. The CDR3 DNA sequence: TGTGCCAGCAGATTTGTATTGGCGGGAGGCGACAATGAGCAGTTCTCC. It encodes CASRFVLAGGDNEQFS.

This clone is labeled large. The J gene is TRBJ2-1, the V gene TRBV12-3 or TRBV12-4, with TRBD2 identical over 8 bases. The length of the CDR3 is 15 residues. V shed 0 bases and J 4 bases; nucleotides not matched to a gene: 2. The CDR3 protein is CASSLASGVYNEQFF. The CDR3 nucleotides are TGTGCCAGCAGTTTAGCTAGCGGGGTTTACAATGAGCAGTTCTTC.

This clone was recorded at least ten times. The chain carries TRBV6-5 and TRBJ1-4; D gene uncertain. The CDR3 spans 14 residues. V lost 2 bases and J lost 7, with 11 bases in between. CDR1 and CDR2 from the germline V gene are MNHEY and SVGAGI. The CDR3 loop reads CASSYLDLGEKLFF. The CDR3, as DNA: TGTGCCAGCAGTTACCTGGACCTGGGTGAAAAACTGTTTTTT.

This clone showed up many times. This sequence joins TRBV20-1 and TRBJ1-6; D gene uncertain. Germline V gives CDR1 DFQATT, CDR2 SNEGSKA (reference sequence). Between the trimmed V and J ends, which lost 3 bases and 6 bases, there was a span of 12 bases. The CDR3 loop spans 14 amino acids. This CDR3 reads CSARSRGPNSPLHF. DNA of the CDR3: TGCAGTGCTAGGTCAAGAGGACCTAATTCACCCCTCCACTTT.

Many counts were recorded for this clone. The chain couples TRBV11-3 to TRBJ2-3, with 8 bases identical to TRBD1. The CDR3 consists of 13 residues. Germline loops: CDR1 SGHNT, CDR2 YENEEA. The V segment lost 5 bases and the J segment 3 bases; nucleotides outside the gene matches: 1. DNA of the CDR3: TGTGCCAGCAGCGACAGGGGTACAGATACGCAGTATTTT. This translates into CASSDRGTDTQYF.

Ten or more counts support this clone. The J gene is TRBJ1-1, the V gene TRBV11-3; D is unresolved. Trimming left V 0 bases short and J 1 base short, with 6 bases between. The germline CDR1 and CDR2 sequences are SGHNT and YENEEA. The CDR3 is made up of 14 amino acids. The CDR3 spells CASSLDWRNTEAFF. CDR3 in DNA: TGTGCCAGCAGCTTAGATTGGAGGAACACTGAAGCTTTCTTT.

In its sample, this clone is medium-sized (0.01 to 0.1%). This rearrangement joins TRBV19 to TRBJ2-7, with D hard to call. Trimming removed 4 bases from V and 6 bases from J, with 13 bases in between. The CDR3 runs 13 residues. Germline CDR1 and CDR2: LNHDA and SQIVND (reference sequence). The CDR3 DNA sequence: TGTGCCAGTAGTAATTTGCCTTTTAGCGAGCAGTACTTC. Translation: CASSNLPFSEQYF.

This clone showed up many times. The genes are TRBV6-1 and TRBJ2-7; D remains unclear. This CDR3 region has 15 residues. V lost 3 bases and J lost 4, with 16 bases in between. Germline loops: CDR1 MNHNS, CDR2 SASEGT. The DNA of the CDR3 is TGTGCCAGCAGTGAGGCGAGCCTGCCCAATTACGAGCAGTACTTC. This translates into CASSEASLPNYEQYF.

This clone has at least ten counts. This chain links TRBV3-1 with TRBJ2-1; the match to TRBD2 covers 11 bases. Germline V gene data show CDR1 as LGHDT and CDR2 as YNNKEL (reference sequence). V lost 5 bases to trimming and J lost 7 bases; unmatched junction nucleotides: 7. CDR3 length: 15 residues. The CDR3, as DNA: TGTGCCAGCAGCTTTTTAGCGGGAGGGGTGAATGAGCAGTTCTTC. Translation: CASSFLAGGVNEQFF.

The table lists this clone with a count of one. The chain carries TRBV5-1 and TRBJ2-3; either TRBD1 or TRBD2 may fit D (5 bases each). V gave up 5 bases and J gave up 1 base, with 17 bases separating them. The CDR3 loop spans 16 amino acids. Looked up from germline, CDR1 is SGHRS and CDR2 is YFSETQ. As DNA, the CDR3 is TGCGCCAGCAGAGAAAGACAAGAGGGGCGCACAGATACGCAGTATTTT. It encodes CASRERQEGRTDTQYF.

This clone was seen many times. The rearrangement links TRBV2 to TRBJ1-4, with D tentatively TRBD1 (5 bases). The ends were cut back, 1 base at V and 10 bases at J, with 19 bases in the middle. This CDR3 is built from 16 residues. Per the germline V gene, CDR1 is SNHLY and CDR2 is FYNNEI. CDR3 bases: TGTGCCAGCAGTGAAGATGTCGGCAGGGCCGTAGGAAAACTGTTTTTT. Protein: CASSEDVGRAVGKLFF.

This clone was detected ten times or more. A much more abundant neighbour one base away suggests this may be a read error. Other nucleotide sequences from this sample produce the same CDR3. The chain has TRBV30 and TRBJ1-2; D remains ambiguous. V was trimmed by 0 bases and J by 2 bases, leaving 7 bases between them. CDR3 size: 13 residues. CDR1 is GTSNPN, CDR2 SVGIG, per germline (reference sequence). The CDR3 sequence: CAWSVLGNYGYTF. The CDR3 nucleotides read TGTGCCTGGAGTGTACTGGGGAACTATGGCTACACCTTC. Based on the CDR3 plus reference TRBV30 and TRBJ1-2, the full variable domain is SQTIHQWPATLVQPVGSPLSLECTVEGTSNPNLYWYRQAAGRGLQLLFYSVGIGQISSEVPQNLSASRPQDRQFILSSKKLLLSDSGFYLCAWSVLGNYGYTFGSGTRLTVV.

This chain uses TRBV12-5 with TRBJ1-2; no clear D. The germline CDR1 and CDR2 sequences are LGHNT and FRNRAP. This CDR3 contains 15 residues. With 9 bases removed from V and 6 bases from J, the gap between germline ends came to 23 bases. CDR3: CASRRLGAYLDGYTF. CDR3 coding DNA: TGTGCTAGCAGGAGACTGGGTGCCTATTTAGATGGCTACACCTTC. The full variable domain, with the rest looked up from reference TRBV12-5 and TRBJ1-2, is DARVTQTPRHKVTEMGQEVTMRCQPILGHNTVFWYRQTMMQGLELLAYFRNRAPLDDSGMPKDRFSAEMPDATLATLKIQPSEPRDSAVYFCASRRLGAYLDGYTFGSGTRLTVV.

This clone was counted ten times or more. The V gene is TRBV3-1, the J gene TRBJ2-1, with 8 positions matching TRBD2. CDR3 length: 13 residues. Germline trimming cut 6 bases from V and 6 bases from J; bases unmatched to any gene: 4. Per the germline V gene, CDR1 is LGHDT and CDR2 is YNNKEL (reference sequence). In DNA, the CDR3 is TGTGCCAGCAGGGGACTAGGCGGCAATGAGCAGTTCTTC. Its translation: CASRGLGGNEQFF.

This clone was observed many times. The V gene is TRBV30, the J gene TRBJ2-5; maybe TRBD1 (6 bases). The CDR3 totals 14 residues. Germline loops: CDR1 GTSNPN, CDR2 SVGIG (reference sequence). V lost 0 bases to trimming and J lost 5 bases, with 13 bases between them. The chain's CDR3 is CAWSVQGSSETQYF. Written as DNA, the CDR3 is TGTGCCTGGAGTGTACAGGGTTCGTCGGAGACCCAGTACTTC.

Comment on this clone: Its ends do not fully match the called genes, so a read error is possible. J is TRBJ2-6 and V is TRBV19; D ambiguous. The CDR3 sequence is 17 residues long. Germline V gene lookup returns CDR1 LNHDA and CDR2 SQIVND (reference sequence). The CDR3 loop is CPSTQLAALSGANVLTF. The CDR3 DNA is TGTCCCAGTACCCAACTCGCCGCTCTCTCTGGGGCCAACGTCCTGACTTTC.

The V gene is TRBV20-1, the J gene TRBJ2-7; 9 bases map to TRBD2. Per the germline V gene, CDR1 is DFQATT and CDR2 is SNEGSKA (reference sequence). CDR3 length: 13 amino acids. V trimming: 3 bases; J trimming: 4 bases; junction bases outside the gene matches: 4. The CDR3, as DNA: TGCAGTGCTAGGTATAGCGGGAGATACGAGCAGTACTTC. It translates to CSARYSGRYEQYF.

This clone appeared many times. This chain links TRBV10-2 with TRBJ2-1; 9 nucleotides match TRBD2. J gave up 9 bases and V 0 bases, and 9 bases lay outside the gene matches. The CDR3 runs to 16 residues. CDR1 is WSHSY and CDR2 is SAAADI in the germline V gene. The CDR3 DNA reads as TGCGCCAGCAGTGAGTCCTCCGGGACTAGCCTGGGTGAGCAGTTCTTC. Residues: CASSESSGTSLGEQFF.

In the case of this clone: A much larger clone differs from this one at a single base, so this may be a read error. The chain is built from TRBV7-9 and TRBJ2-7, with 9 bases aligning to TRBD2. This CDR3 region has 14 residues. The junction had 6 bases not matched to a gene; V was cut back by 4 bases and J by 5 bases. Germline CDR1 SEHNR, CDR2 FQNEAQ (reference sequence). CDR3 loop: CASSSRTSEDEQYF. The DNA of the CDR3 is TGTGCCAGCAGCTCCCGGACTAGCGAAGACGAGCAGTACTTC.

For this clone: This may arise from a read error, as a much more abundant clone is one base away. V gene TRBV12-3 or TRBV12-4 combines with J gene TRBJ2-1; 13 nucleotides align to TRBD2. The trim removed 7 bases at V and 7 bases at J, leaving 7 bases unmatched. The CDR3 spans 15 residues. The chain's CDR3 is CASMRLAGGGNEQFF. The CDR3, as DNA: TGTGCCAGCATGAGACTAGCGGGAGGAGGGAATGAGCAGTTCTTC.

This clone has only one observation. The chain has TRBV5-1 and TRBJ2-7; D is possibly TRBD2 (5 bases). V was cut by 4 bases and J by 4 bases, with 15 bases left in between. The CDR3 has 14 amino acids. Germline assignment: CDR1 SGHRS and CDR2 YFSETQ. The CDR3 bases are TGCGCCAGCAGCCTGGACTGGAGACTTTACGAGCAGTACTTC. This encodes CASSLDWRLYEQYF. Full variable domain (rest looked up from reference TRBV5-1 and TRBJ2-7): KAGVTQTPRYLIKTRGQQVTLSCSPISGHRSVSWYQQTPGQGLQFLFEYFSETQRNKGNFPGRFSGRQFSNSRSEMNVSTLELGDSALYLCASSLDWRLYEQYFGPGTRLTVT.

This clone has at least ten counts. The rearrangement links TRBV6-2 or TRBV6-3 to TRBJ1-5, with 7 nucleotides matching TRBD1. Germline V gene sequence: CDR1 MNHEY, CDR2 SVGEGT. This CDR3 spans 15 amino acids. The trim removed 6 bases at V and 0 bases at J, leaving 5 bases unmatched. The CDR3 loop is CASRQGQFSNQPQHF. The CDR3 nucleotides read TGTGCCAGCAGACAGGGGCAGTTTAGCAATCAGCCCCAGCATTTT.

A remark on this clone: Being one base from a much bigger clone, this may be a read error. The chain joins TRBV5-6 to TRBJ1-2; D uncertain. In germline, CDR1 is SGHDT, CDR2 YYEEEE. The CDR3 contains 15 residues. CDR3 in DNA: TGTTCCAGCAGCGCGGGTGCATTGGCCCTGGGGGGCTACACCTTC. Its translation is CSSSAGALALGGYTF.

This clone was counted at least ten times. The same CDR3 can be traced to other DNA sequences in this sample. The chain combines TRBV3-1 with TRBJ1-5, with D unclear. Germline CDR1 LGHDT, CDR2 YNNKEL (reference sequence). V gave up 3 bases and J gave up 4 bases, with 4 bases separating them. The CDR3 totals 12 residues. CDR3 bases: TGTGCCAGCAGCCACAAAAATCAGCCCCAGCATTTT. This encodes CASSHKNQPQHF.

About this clone itself: It may be a read error: a sequence one base away is much more abundant. Other DNA sequences from this sample encode an identical CDR3 as well. The chain couples TRBV6-2 or TRBV6-3 to TRBJ2-7; no clear D. This CDR3 is built from 12 residues. CDR1 and CDR2 from the germline V gene are MNHEY and SVGEGT. The CDR3 sequence: CTSSYPGVEQYF. CDR3 in DNA: TGTACCAGCAGTTACCCAGGAGTCGAGCAGTACTTC.

This clone has at least ten counts. The chain joins TRBV27 to TRBJ2-3; the match to TRBD1 covers 9 bases. V shed 6 bases and J 1 base; nucleotides not matched to a gene: 2. The V gene's germline CDR1 is MNHEY and CDR2 SMNVEV (reference sequence). The CDR3 totals 14 residues. The CDR3 loop is CASSRDRGTDTQYF. For the CDR3, the DNA is TGTGCCAGCAGCCGGGACAGGGGCACAGATACGCAGTATTTT.

As regards this clone: Just one base apart from a much larger clone, this may be a read error. This rearrangement joins TRBV11-1 to TRBJ2-5; 10 nucleotides match TRBD2. The CDR3 is 14 amino acids. The germline V gene encodes CDR1 SGHAT and CDR2 FQDESV (reference sequence). The CDR3 DNA reads TGTTCCAGCAGCCCCGGACTAGCGGAAGAGACCCAGTACTTC. Its protein is CSSSPGLAEETQYF.

This clone came up many times. The rearrangement links TRBV2 to TRBJ2-1; D is perhaps TRBD2 (5 bases). Trimming took off 6 bases at V and 10 bases at J, with 22 bases between the two ends. CDR3 length: 15 amino acids. Germline assignment: CDR1 SNHLY and CDR2 FYNNEI. CDR3 bases: TGTGCCAGCAGCGACGGAGCGGCCAGAGGGAACGAGCAGTTCTTC. It yields the protein CASSDGAARGNEQFF.

At least ten counts were recorded for this clone. The genes are TRBV4-1 and TRBJ2-1; 7 nucleotides agree with TRBD1. The CDR3 sequence is 15 residues long. Germline loops: CDR1 MGHRA, CDR2 YSYEKL. V was pared by 4 bases and J by 4 bases, with 7 bases of the junction left unmatched. The CDR3 DNA reads TGCGCCAGCAGCCGACCCGGGACAGTTTACAATGAGCAGTTCTTC. Its protein product is CASSRPGTVYNEQFF.

This clone was observed many times. The chain carries TRBV6-5 and TRBJ1-2, with D tentatively TRBD1 (5 bases). This CDR3 region has 14 residues. CDR1 is MNHEY, CDR2 SVGAGI, per germline. Between the trimmed V and J ends, which lost 0 bases and 8 bases, there was a span of 13 bases. CDR3 coding DNA: TGTGCCAGCAGTTACTCGGGGGAAATGGGGGGCTACACCTTC. Translating gives CASSYSGEMGGYTF.

This clone was observed at least ten times. The chain uses TRBV5-1 and TRBJ2-1, with 8 bases aligning to TRBD1. Germline-derived CDR1 and CDR2 are SGHRS and YFSETQ. Trimming took 1 base from V and 2 from J; bases not matched to a gene: 5. This CDR3 has 16 residues. The CDR3 coding sequence is TGCGCCAGCAGCTTGCAAGCGACAGGGGCCTACAATGAGCAGTTCTTC. Translating it yields CASSLQATGAYNEQFF.

This clone was recorded many times. This chain links TRBV3-1 with TRBJ2-2; a possible D gene is TRBD2 (6 bases). Germline V gives CDR1 LGHDT, CDR2 YNNKEL (reference sequence). Trimming pared 5 bases from V and 0 bases from J, leaving 10 bases between. The CDR3 sequence is 15 residues long. The CDR3 bases are TGTGCCAGCAGCGCGGGAAACACGAACACCGGGGAGCTGTTTTTT. Translated, it gives CASSAGNTNTGELFF.